Presented here are 25 T cell receptor beta chains from one specimen sequenced in a study of Ad26.COV2.S vaccination and SARS-CoV-2 variants. Treatment given: roughly 18 received Ad26.COV2.S at low or high dose, single or two shots; about 5 received placebo; per-sample allocation not given. Samples analyzed were those drawn on day 63 after the first vaccine or placebo injection. Produced via immunoSEQ multiplex PCR; TCRdb's table is partial and in-frame only. The data hold hundreds of thousands of clones, with about 89% observed a single time. Source: peripheral blood, taken in a trial of Ad26.COV2.S vaccine versus placebo. These TCRs come from a person between 18 and 60 years old who received the Ad26.COV2.S COVID-19 vaccine or a placebo.

The chain couples TRBV9 to TRBJ1-1; 7 bases agree with TRBD1. After removal of 4 bases from V and 5 bases from J, the junction contained 5 bases not matched to a gene. Germline assignment: CDR1 SGDLS and CDR2 YYNGEE. The CDR3 length is 13 residues. The CDR3 sequence: CASSPSRGTEAFF. DNA of the CDR3: TGTGCCAGCAGCCCTAGCAGGGGGACTGAAGCTTTCTTT.

This chain links TRBV5-1 with TRBJ2-1; 11 positions agree with TRBD2. The CDR3 extends over 17 amino acids. The germline CDR1 and CDR2 sequences are SGHRS and YFSETQ. V was pared by 0 bases and J by 7 bases, with 9 bases of the junction left unmatched. Here the CDR3 DNA reads TGCGCCAGCAGCTTGGTGCTAGCGGGGGGCCTAGTGAATGAGCAGTTCTTC. Translating gives CASSLVLAGGLVNEQFF.

The chain has TRBV10-3 and TRBJ2-5, with TRBD1 identical over 8 bases. The CDR3 loop spans 15 amino acids. CDR1 is ENHRY, CDR2 SYGVKD, per germline. J lost 3 bases, V lost 3 bases, and 6 bases had no gene match. The CDR3 DNA reads as TGTGCCATCAGTGACCGACGGACAGGGAAAGAGACCCAGTACTTC. Translation: CAISDRRTGKETQYF.

This clone has just one count. The genes are TRBV18 and TRBJ1-1; D is uncertain. V was shortened by 3 bases and J by 1 base, with 9 bases between the two germline ends. Germline assignment: CDR1 KGHSH and CDR2 LQKENI. This CDR3 region has 14 residues. The CDR3 region has the DNA TGTGCCAGCTCACCGGATATCGGGAACACTGAAGCTTTCTTT. This encodes CASSPDIGNTEAFF. The full variable domain, in which reference TRBV18 and TRBJ1-1 provide the parts outside the CDR3, is NAGVMQNPRHLVRRRGQEARLRCSPMKGHSHVYWYRQLPEEGLKFMVYLQKENIIDESGMPKERFSAEFPKEGPSILRIQQVVRGDSAAYFCASSPDIGNTEAFFGQGTRLTVV.

The V and J genes are TRBV6-2 or TRBV6-3 and TRBJ1-1; D is possibly TRBD1 (5 bases). The CDR3 sequence is 16 residues long. Germline lookup yields CDR1 MNHEY and CDR2 SVGEGT. Trimming left V 6 bases short and J 1 base short, with 18 bases between. The CDR3 spells CASSSAPGRTNTEAFF. CDR3 DNA sequence: TGTGCCAGCAGCTCCGCCCCGGGACGGACGAACACTGAAGCTTTCTTT.

The chain has TRBV6-5 and TRBJ1-4; D may be TRBD1 (6 bases). The CDR3 runs to 14 residues. The V end lost 5 bases, the J end lost 5 bases, and 12 bases lay between the germline ends. Germline V gene lookup returns CDR1 MNHEY and CDR2 SVGAGI. CDR3 DNA sequence: TGTGCCAGCAGTAATAGCAGGGGAAATGAAAAACTGTTTTTT. Its translation: CASSNSRGNEKLFF.

V is TRBV2 and J is TRBJ2-2; D gene uncertain. The V end was cut by 4 bases, the J end by 0 bases, with 9 bases between. The CDR3 length is 15 residues. Per germline, CDR1 SNHLY and CDR2 FYNNEI. CDR3 sequence (DNA): TGTGCCAGCAGTGTGGCGCTCGCGAACACCGGGGAGCTGTTTTTT. Translation: CASSVALANTGELFF.

This chain links TRBV5-6 with TRBJ1-3, with D possibly matching TRBD1 (5 bases). The length of the CDR3 is 16 residues. V dropped 3 bases and J dropped 0 bases, with 13 bases sitting between them. Germline V lookup: CDR1 SGHDT, CDR2 YYEEEE. CDR3 DNA: TGTGCCAGCAGCTCCCGGGACCGGTACTCTGGAAACACCATATATTTT. Translated, it gives CASSSRDRYSGNTIYF.

In DNA, the CDR3 is TGTGCCAGCTCACAGGGGGATGACTATGGCTACACCTTC. Amino acids: CASSQGDDYGYTF. The chain recombines TRBV5-6 with TRBJ1-2; 8 bases fit TRBD1. V was clipped by 7 bases and J by 3 bases; unmatched bases: 5. The CDR3 runs 13 residues. Germline V gene data show CDR1 as SGHDT and CDR2 as YYEEEE. The entire variable domain, with the rest obtained from reference TRBV5-6 and TRBJ1-2, is as follows: DAGVTQSPTHLIKTRGQQVTLRCSPKSGHDTVSWYQQALGQGPQFIFQYYEEEERQRGNFPDRFSGHQFPNYSSELNVNALLLGDSALYLCASSQGDDYGYTFGSGTRLTVV.

The chain uses TRBV30 and TRBJ2-5, with 8 bases that match TRBD2. V lost 3 bases to trimming and J lost 6 bases; unmatched junction nucleotides: 9. Germline CDR1 GTSNPN, CDR2 SVGIG (reference sequence). This CDR3 is 14 amino acids long. CDR3 loop: CAWRRKAGAQTQYF. As DNA, the CDR3 is TGTGCCTGGAGGAGGAAAGCGGGAGCCCAGACCCAGTACTTC. Variable domain in full (rest from reference TRBV30 and TRBJ2-5): SQTIHQWPATLVQPVGSPLSLECTVEGTSNPNLYWYRQAAGRGLQLLFYSVGIGQISSEVPQNLSASRPQDRQFILSSKKLLLSDSGFYLCAWRRKAGAQTQYFGPGTRLLVL.

This clone has only a few counts. The chain is built from TRBV11-1 and TRBJ1-1; D gene unclear. CDR3 length equals 14 residues. CDR1 is SGHAT, CDR2 FQDESV, per germline (reference sequence). V was shortened by 1 base and J by 0 bases, with 6 bases between the two germline ends. The CDR3 region is CASSLGRLNTEAFF. The DNA of the CDR3 is TGTGCCAGCAGCTTAGGACGGTTGAACACTGAAGCTTTCTTT.

The V gene is TRBV4-3, the J gene TRBJ1-2; D perhaps matches TRBD1 (5 bases). V was cut by 0 bases and J by 2 bases, with 10 bases left in between. From germline, CDR1 is LGHNA and CDR2 YSLEER. The CDR3 covers 15 residues. For the CDR3, the DNA is TGCGCCAGCAGCCAAGACACCCGGGGGAACTATGGCTACACCTTC. Translation gives CASSQDTRGNYGYTF.

The chain recombines TRBV18 with TRBJ2-2; D is undetermined. Germline V gene sequence: CDR1 KGHSH, CDR2 LQKENI. The length of the CDR3 is 13 residues. V was cut by 3 bases and J by 9 bases, with 11 bases left in between. The CDR3 DNA reads as TGTGCCAGCTCACCGGATACCCCCCGGGAGCTGTTTTTT. Encoded protein: CASSPDTPRELFF.

The rearrangement joins TRBV5-1 to TRBJ2-7; weak D call: TRBD2 (5 bases). Germline V gene sequence: CDR1 SGHRS, CDR2 YFSETQ. This CDR3 region has 14 residues. Trimming took 0 bases from V and 4 from J, leaving 11 bases between them. The CDR3 protein is CASSLVSADYEQYF. CDR3 in DNA: TGCGCCAGCAGCTTGGTTAGCGCTGATTACGAGCAGTACTTC.

V and J are TRBV28 and TRBJ1-1, with D perhaps matching TRBD1 (5 bases). The ends were cut back, 8 bases at V and 4 bases at J, with 8 bases in the middle. The CDR3 length is 11 residues. CDR1 is MDHEN, CDR2 SYDVKM, per germline. CDR3 protein: CASERGTEAFF. As DNA, the CDR3 is TGTGCCAGCGAGAGGGGCACTGAAGCTTTCTTT. The full variable domain, rest sourced from reference TRBV28 and TRBJ1-1, is DVKVTQSSRYLVKRTGEKVFLECVQDMDHENMFWYRQDPGLGLRLIYFSYDVKMKEKGDIPEGYSVSREKKERFSLILESASTNQTSMYLCASERGTEAFFGQGTRLTVV.

The chain carries TRBV14 and TRBJ1-2, with 7 bases fitting TRBD1. Per germline, CDR1 SGHDN and CDR2 FVKESK. Trimming at V came to 4 bases and at J to 5 bases, leaving 7 bases not matched to a gene. The CDR3 runs 14 residues. The CDR3 DNA reads as TGTGCCAGCAGCCCTACCAGGGGGTTTTATGGCTACACCTTC. Amino acid sequence: CASSPTRGFYGYTF.

This chain connects TRBV28 to TRBJ2-1; no clear D. Looked up from germline, CDR1 is MDHEN and CDR2 is SYDVKM. The CDR3 is 16 amino acids. The ends were cut back, 4 bases at V and 0 bases at J, with 13 bases in the middle. CDR3 nucleotide sequence: TGTGCCAGCAGTTGGTGGACCCGACGCTCCTACAATGAGCAGTTCTTC. Translation gives CASSWWTRRSYNEQFF. The complete variable domain, with remaining parts taken from reference TRBV28 and TRBJ2-1, reads DVKVTQSSRYLVKRTGEKVFLECVQDMDHENMFWYRQDPGLGLRLIYFSYDVKMKEKGDIPEGYSVSREKKERFSLILESASTNQTSMYLCASSWWTRRSYNEQFFGPGTRLTVL.

The chain joins TRBV6-6 to TRBJ2-7; weak D call: TRBD1 (5 bases). Trimming removed 2 bases from V and 3 bases from J, with 11 bases in between. Germline CDR1 MNHNY, CDR2 SVGAGI (reference sequence). This CDR3 has 14 residues. CDR3 DNA: TGTGCCAGCAGTTACAGCCCGGACAACTACGAGCAGTACTTC. This gives the protein CASSYSPDNYEQYF.

The V gene is TRBV28, the J gene TRBJ2-7; no definite D call. Germline V lookup: CDR1 MDHEN, CDR2 SYDVKM. This CDR3 contains 11 residues. V lost 2 bases and J 4 bases, leaving 3 bases between the germline ends. The CDR3 region is CASSLAYEQYF. The CDR3 DNA is TGTGCCAGCAGTTTAGCGTACGAGCAGTACTTC. The complete variable domain, with remaining parts taken from reference TRBV28 and TRBJ2-7, reads DVKVTQSSRYLVKRTGEKVFLECVQDMDHENMFWYRQDPGLGLRLIYFSYDVKMKEKGDIPEGYSVSREKKERFSLILESASTNQTSMYLCASSLAYEQYFGPGTRLTVT.

The chain uses TRBV19 and TRBJ2-2; no definite D call. The CDR3 contains 13 residues. Germline V gene lookup returns CDR1 LNHDA and CDR2 SQIVND (reference sequence). V lost 4 bases and J lost 7, with 10 bases in between. In DNA form, the CDR3 reads TGTGCCAGTAGTAGGTTGGATCGCGGGGAGCTGTTTTTT. Its translation is CASSRLDRGELFF. The full variable domain, with the rest looked up from reference TRBV19 and TRBJ2-2, is DGGITQSPKYLFRKEGQNVTLSCEQNLNHDAMYWYRQDPGQGLRLIYYSQIVNDFQKGDIAEGYSVSREKKESFPLTVTSAQKNPTAFYLCASSRLDRGELFFGEGSRLTVL.

The gene calls are TRBV11-2 and TRBJ2-4, with a tentative D call TRBD1 (5 bases). V was shortened by 5 bases and J by 1 base, with 18 bases between the two germline ends. This CDR3 is 17 amino acids long. Germline CDR1 SGHAT, CDR2 FQNNGV. The CDR3 coding sequence is TGTGCCAGCAGCCCAGCAGGGCGAGGACGGGCCAAAAACATTCAGTACTTC. Its protein product is CASSPAGRGRAKNIQYF.

V and J are TRBV19 and TRBJ2-5, with 12 bases lining up with TRBD2. Trimming cost V 4 bases and J 7 bases; bases outside gene matches: 7. The CDR3 has 15 residues. Germline V gives CDR1 LNHDA, CDR2 SQIVND (reference sequence). The CDR3 DNA is TGTGCCAGTAGTACCGGGACTAGCGGGTACGGGACCCAGTACTTC. This encodes CASSTGTSGYGTQYF.

The chain recombines TRBV28 with TRBJ1-6; TRBD1 is a possible D gene (6 bases). The V and J ends lost 7 bases and 4 bases respectively, with 20 bases between them. Germline V gene lookup returns CDR1 MDHEN and CDR2 SYDVKM. The CDR3 sequence is 17 residues long. CDR3 sequence reads: CASTIGGAPPYNSPLHF. The CDR3, as DNA: TGTGCCAGCACGATTGGGGGGGCGCCTCCTTATAATTCACCCCTCCACTTT.

This clone was found once. The chain links TRBV18 to TRBJ1-1; the D is unclear. Per germline, CDR1 KGHSH and CDR2 LQKENI. Trimming pared 3 bases from V and 9 bases from J, leaving 17 bases between. This CDR3 is built from 14 residues. The CDR3 is CASSPLETSTQAFF. CDR3 bases: TGTGCCAGCTCACCGTTGGAAACTAGTACCCAAGCTTTCTTT.

Comment on this clone: Different DNA sequences within this sample yield the same CDR3. V and J are TRBV3-1 (or the pseudogene TRBV3-2) and TRBJ2-7; 9 bases fit TRBD1. With 4 bases clipped from V and 2 bases from J, the junction kept 3 bases outside the gene matches. Germline CDR1 and CDR2: LGHDT and YNNKEL (reference sequence). The CDR3 covers 14 residues. Written as DNA, the CDR3 is TGTGCCAGCAGCCTGGGACAGGGACCCTACGAGCAGTACTTC. This encodes CASSLGQGPYEQYF.